One TCR beta chain is described in this entry. Antigen unknown. The J segment lost 7 bases and the V segment lost 5 bases, leaving 18 bases of the junction unmatched. The CDR3 is made up of 17 amino acids. The germline CDR1 and CDR2 sequences are LNHDA and SQIVND (reference sequence). Vbeta (60) and Jbeta (13) primers were used in the PCR. Sequenced by immunoSEQ multiplex PCR; TCRdb stores in-frame clones only, minus some. Of about 250,000 clones listed, approximately 85% are singletons. This record belongs to a study of cytomegalovirus exposure and HLA in healthy donors. Study at large: The study's early data release held about 85 million unique TCRs from HLA-typed donors. Notes on the study in general: When a later analysis compared HLA-associated TCR beta chains with equally common others, the HLA-associated chains turned out to be more clonally expanded and to have lower generation probabilities. The authors later linked a missense DCLRE1C variant to TCR beta V- and J-gene trimming. A likely sequencing artifact accounted for one observed cluster of highly shared sequence variants.

This chain connects TRBV19 to TRBJ2-7; 9 bases are shared with TRBD2. The sample was PBMCs. The source of this sequence is a girl aged 2-10 years in good health and CMV-seronegative. CDR3 coding DNA: TGTGCCAGTAGTTCCTGGCCGGGCCGCGCGGGAGGGCCGGAGCAGTACTTC. Its protein is CASSSWPGRAGGPEQYF.